A selection of T cell receptor beta chains follows, all from one sample in a study of blood T cell repertoires in COVID-19. TCRdb's copy holds only in-frame clones and misses some; the assay was immunoSEQ multiplex PCR. The table has about 180,000 clones, about 85% seen once. Sequenced sample: peripheral blood. These receptors were obtained from a man older than 75 with COVID-19, enrolled during active disease. The CDR3 runs from the conserved cysteine through the conserved F or W. The D gene is left open where the match is weak. Size tells how often a clone was seen (once, few, many) or the class of an expanded clone, and some rows leave it out.

abundance: -; d_gene: -; j_gene: TRBJ2-2; v_gene: TRBV19; CDR3aa: CASSVFNTGELFF; CDR3nt: TGTGCCAGTAGTGTCTTTAACACCGGGGAGCTGTTTTTT
abundance: -; d_gene: TRBD2; j_gene: TRBJ2-7; v_gene: TRBV19; CDR3aa: CASSIGGGPYEQYF; CDR3nt: TGTGCCAGTAGTATAGGCGGGGGGCCGTACGAGCAGTACTTC
abundance: few; d_gene: -; j_gene: TRBJ1-1; v_gene: TRBV28; CDR3aa: CASTSGTSEAFF; CDR3nt: TGTGCCAGCACCTCTGGGACATCTGAAGCTTTCTTT
abundance: -; d_gene: -; j_gene: TRBJ2-3; v_gene: TRBV5-1; CDR3aa: CASSPMVLEVTDTQYF; CDR3nt: TGCGCCAGCAGCCCAATGGTTCTAGAGGTTACAGATACGCAGTATTTT
abundance: -; d_gene: -; j_gene: TRBJ1-1; v_gene: TRBV29-1; CDR3aa: CSVLGEGGEEAFF; CDR3nt: TGCAGCGTCCTAGGGGAGGGCGGGGAGGAAGCTTTCTTT
abundance: -; d_gene: -; j_gene: TRBJ2-5; v_gene: TRBV12-3/TRBV12-4; CDR3aa: CASSLSGLETQYF; CDR3nt: TGTGCCAGCAGTTTAAGCGGGTTAGAGACCCAGTACTTC
abundance: -; d_gene: -; j_gene: TRBJ2-3; v_gene: TRBV5-1; CDR3aa: CASKRQGNVGTDTQYF; CDR3nt: TGCGCCAGCAAACGGCAGGGGAATGTCGGCACAGATACGCAGTATTTT
abundance: few; d_gene: TRBD2; j_gene: TRBJ2-1; v_gene: TRBV28; CDR3aa: CASSISGGASSYNEQFF; CDR3nt: TGTGCCAGCAGTATTAGCGGGGGGGCGAGCTCCTACAATGAGCAGTTCTTC
abundance: -; d_gene: -; j_gene: TRBJ1-2; v_gene: TRBV3-1/TRBV3-2; CDR3aa: CASSGGAPYGYTF; CDR3nt: TGTGCCAGCAGCGGGGGGGCTCCCTATGGCTACACCTTC
abundance: -; d_gene: TRBD1; j_gene: TRBJ1-2; v_gene: TRBV7-9; CDR3aa: CASNRGNYGYTF; CDR3nt: TGTGCCAGCAACAGGGGAAACTATGGCTACACCTTC
abundance: -; d_gene: TRBD1; j_gene: TRBJ2-2; v_gene: TRBV5-1; CDR3aa: CASSLKTGTGNTGELFF; CDR3nt: TGCGCCAGCAGCTTGAAAACCGGGACAGGCAACACCGGGGAGCTGTTTTTT
abundance: -; d_gene: TRBD1; j_gene: TRBJ1-2; v_gene: TRBV18; CDR3aa: CASSPGQGRTF; CDR3nt: TGTGCCAGCTCACCAGGACAGGGCAGGACCTTC
abundance: few; d_gene: -; j_gene: TRBJ1-1; v_gene: TRBV5-4; CDR3aa: CASSSDWGVTEAFF; CDR3nt: TGTGCCAGCAGCTCAGACTGGGGAGTCACTGAAGCTTTCTTT
abundance: -; d_gene: TRBD2; j_gene: TRBJ2-3; v_gene: TRBV9; CDR3aa: CASSVASGGGGTQYF; CDR3nt: TGTGCCAGCAGCGTAGCTAGCGGGGGGGGAGGTACGCAGTATTTT
abundance: -; d_gene: -; j_gene: TRBJ1-1; v_gene: TRBV21-1; CDR3aa: CASTLLPGVTEAFF; CDR3nt: TGTGCCAGCACCCTCCTCCCAGGGGTCACTGAAGCTTTCTTT
abundance: -; d_gene: -; j_gene: TRBJ2-7; v_gene: TRBV19; CDR3aa: CASSIDPGTAGPYEQYF; CDR3nt: TGTGCCAGTAGTATAGATCCCGGAACGGCAGGCCCCTACGAGCAGTACTTC
abundance: -; d_gene: TRBD1; j_gene: TRBJ1-5; v_gene: TRBV5-6; CDR3aa: CASRHSGTGVQPQHF; CDR3nt: TGTGCCAGCAGGCATTCCGGGACAGGGGTTCAGCCCCAGCATTTT
abundance: -; d_gene: -; j_gene: TRBJ2-7; v_gene: TRBV6-5; CDR3aa: CASSYSGGSYEQYF; CDR3nt: TGTGCCAGCAGTTACTCCGGCGGATCCTACGAGCAGTACTTC